The rows below give T cell receptor beta chains drawn from one sample of a study of spatial heterogeneity in lung cancer. TCRdb called the 5' RACE reads again in MiXCR, with one record for every CDR3 protein. Of about 28,000 distinct CDR3 sequences in the sample, approximately 7% were seen once. The starting material was lung tumor tissue, obtained at surgery. Source of these receptors: a male donor with early-stage non-small cell lung cancer. Both conserved end residues are part of each CDR3.

v_gene: TRBV5-1; CDR3aa: CASSLTATYEQYF
v_gene: TRBV9; CDR3aa: CASSVNWGGNIQYF
v_gene: TRBV10-3; CDR3aa: CAIKPSGMEAFF
v_gene: TRBV4-2; CDR3aa: CASSLAPAATNEKLFF
v_gene: TRBV28; CDR3aa: CASSLSTGAYEQYF
v_gene: TRBV2; CDR3aa: CASSLGHRSYEQYF
v_gene: TRBV7-2; CDR3aa: CASSMKEDVEYF
v_gene: TRBV6-6; CDR3aa: CASSYSTWQETQYF
v_gene: TRBV6-6; CDR3aa: CASRPTGDQRNEQFF
v_gene: TRBV7-9; CDR3aa: CASSRVGQGRYNEQFF
v_gene: TRBV28; CDR3aa: CASSVPVGYEQYF
v_gene: TRBV2; CDR3aa: CASSGQGITDTQYF
v_gene: TRBV25-1; CDR3aa: CASSDPGTGIQKLFF
v_gene: TRBV20-1; CDR3aa: CSALSGTGSYEQYF
v_gene: TRBV7-9; CDR3aa: CASSLDELSGSLYGYTF
v_gene: TRBV24-1; CDR3aa: CATSDWTGQYF
v_gene: TRBV5-5; CDR3aa: CASSLSTMNTEAFF
v_gene: TRBV6-5; CDR3aa: CASSYSGANVLTF
v_gene: TRBV10-3; CDR3aa: CAISESMDQPQHF
v_gene: TRBV5-6; CDR3aa: CASKERPSTDTQYF
v_gene: TRBV7-7; CDR3aa: CASSPGSSYNEQFF
v_gene: TRBV6-6; CDR3aa: CASSQQGREQYF
v_gene: TRBV4-3; CDR3aa: CASSQDMDSPLHF
v_gene: TRBV6-2/TRBV6-3; CDR3aa: CASSSGANTEAFF
v_gene: TRBV11-2; CDR3aa: CASSLRGAFF
v_gene: TRBV15; CDR3aa: CATSLRREVELFF
v_gene: TRBV6-6; CDR3aa: CASMGRARGELFF
v_gene: TRBV18; CDR3aa: CASSSNGGVYEQYF
v_gene: TRBV18; CDR3aa: CASSPDRIRTDTQYF
v_gene: TRBV6-2/TRBV6-3; CDR3aa: CASSTLLYEQYF
v_gene: TRBV10-3; CDR3aa: CAISVRQNTEAFF
v_gene: TRBV10-2; CDR3aa: CASSVLAGYSGELFF
v_gene: TRBV6-4; CDR3aa: CASSYTRYTEAFF
v_gene: TRBV20-1; CDR3aa: CSASRDGTFSYYGYTF
v_gene: TRBV5-1; CDR3aa: CASSLGGGSTDTQYF
v_gene: TRBV30; CDR3aa: CAWSVGRKTQYF
v_gene: TRBV5-4; CDR3aa: CASSKDRASTDTQYF
v_gene: TRBV11-2; CDR3aa: CASSGDRATPQHF
v_gene: TRBV28; CDR3aa: CASSSPGDGELFF
v_gene: TRBV7-9; CDR3aa: CASSPKSSYEQYF
v_gene: TRBV12-3/TRBV12-4; CDR3aa: CASTPGGGQFF
v_gene: TRBV4-3; CDR3aa: CASSQVTGSGSAFF
v_gene: TRBV14; CDR3aa: CASSPGERWNTIYF
v_gene: TRBV9; CDR3aa: CASRRDSNYGYTF
v_gene: TRBV6-2/TRBV6-3; CDR3aa: CASQAGASSYNEQFF
v_gene: TRBV4-3; CDR3aa: CASSQVRGTLYTF
v_gene: TRBV20-1; CDR3aa: CSAVSSGVYNEQFF
v_gene: TRBV10-3; CDR3aa: CAISESTEFDTQYF
v_gene: TRBV28; CDR3aa: CASRRTETYEQYF
v_gene: TRBV30; CDR3aa: CAWSPGANQPQHF
v_gene: TRBV4-2; CDR3aa: CASSREQGNLHF
v_gene: TRBV5-1; CDR3aa: CASSFSFSYEQYF
v_gene: TRBV7-2; CDR3aa: CASSFSGSTYEQYF
v_gene: TRBV28; CDR3aa: CASSLVESYEQYF
v_gene: TRBV6-1; CDR3aa: CASRPILGRSGYTF